The source of this TCR beta chain is a study of vaccination effects on CD4 cells after COVID-19 (dated by TCRdb to between 2021 and 2024). In terms of the full investigation: Post-vaccine samples across the study were collected a median of 72 days after the second dose, with a range of 14 to 241. The full study included over 8 COVID-19 convalescent patients and a few SARS-CoV-2-naive healthy vaccine recipients. In both COVID-19 convalescent patients and infection-naive vaccine recipients, the study compared SARS-CoV-2 spike-specific CD4+ TCR repertoires from before mRNA vaccination with those from after it. Cultures from other donors in the study were sequenced with the Oncomine TCR Beta short-read assay on an Illumina iSeq 100. Study-wide conclusions, independent of this receptor: Among healthy vaccine recipients, nearly all vaccine-induced clones were SARS-CoV-2 mono-reactive, and just 1 of 255 was cross-reactive with common cold coronaviruses. Marked clonal contraction was observed in both infection-induced and vaccine-induced clones at late post-vaccination timepoints, consistent with waning T cell responses. The study was limited by a small number of convalescent patients, and early post-infection timepoints were lacking.

Library method: the immunoSEQ multiplex PCR assay. DNA from the cultured, isolated CD4+ T cells was subjected to TCR beta CDR3 sequencing. The paper's processing steps were these. The analysis removed non-productive TCR sequences, trimmed reads to the CDR3 region, and retained only CDR3s that were 7 or more amino acids long. The MANAFEST web app was used to pick out antigen-specific clonotypes by comparing their expansion in peptide wells with that in reference cultures. To be called positive, a clone needed expansion at FDR<0.05 compared with the reference and with all other wells, an odds ratio greater than 5, and a frequency greater than 0.1% in two replicate wells. Clonotypes significantly expanded in SARS-CoV-2 spike wells and in at least one common cold coronavirus spike condition were defined as cross-reactive. CDR3 similarity was assessed by Levenshtein distance with the stringdist R package, and unrooted trees were built with ape in R 3.6.1. Sourced from immuneACCESS, this table was stored by TCRdb with only in-frame sequences that have V and J called. A share of the clones is absent; for the studies checked, an unresolved V gene accounts for under half, and the remainder has no known explanation. V, J and clone size derive from that table, while D and trimming were established from the DNA sequence. The table for this sample lists approximately 30,000 clones; more than 75% of them were counted only once. The ten largest clones represent 1.5% of the sample.

Trimming takes 4 bases from V and 5 bases from J, and the germline ends sit 16 bases apart. CDR1 SGHTS and CDR2 YDEGEE are derived from the germline V gene. The CDR3 has 15 amino acids, counting the end cysteine and phenylalanine. Left in the record is the CDR3 DNA by itself, 45 bases read in frame from the first base. In the ViraFEST assay, PBMC were stimulated with viral peptide pools, and antigen-specific CD4+ T cell clonotypes were then identified by expansion using TCR sequencing. After more than nine days of culture, CD4+ T cells were isolated with the EasySep CD4+ T cell isolation kit. Each participant got two doses of an mRNA SARS-CoV-2 vaccine, either BNT162b2 or mRNA-1273. Healthy vaccine recipients had no prior SARS-CoV-2 infection, confirmed by negative nucleocapsid antibodies before and after vaccination. Two million PBMC per well were cultured in IMDM with roughly 5% human AB serum, 10 IU/ml IL-2 and gentamicin, plus 10 ug/ml peptides. On days 3 and 7, half of the culture medium was replaced with fresh IL-2-containing medium. Each peptide stimulation condition was cultured in triplicate wells unless otherwise noted. PBMC were separated from whole blood using Ficoll-Paque Plus gradient centrifugation and were then either cryopreserved at -140C or used fresh. The spike proteins of SARS-CoV-2 and of the common cold coronaviruses HCoV-NL63, HCoV-OC43 and HCoV-229E were spanned by overlapping peptide pools. The QIAamp micro DNA kit was used to extract genomic DNA from the cultured CD4+ T cells.

With respect to this clone: Its antigen is not yet known. The sample holds no much larger clone one base away, and base qualities are not on file.

The receptor's source is a human donor who received a COVID-19 vaccine. Some clones in this sample may be carry-over from other donors' samples. The specimen comprised CD4+ T cells from PBMCs cultured with HCoV-NL63 spike peptides, sampled after COVID-19 vaccination. In light of the paper, this sample's cell subset or site label describes: HCoV-NL63 spike overlapping peptide pool stimulation. The sequence links TRBV5-8 to TRBJ1-3, with no D gene named confidently. This receptor has the CDR3 CASSPEWTVRNTIYF. The sequenced DNA: TGTGCCAGCAGCCCGGAGTGGACTGTTCGAAACACCATATATTTT.